This T cell receptor beta chain was sequenced for a study of T cells in Graves' hyperthyroidism and ophthalmopathy (dated by TCRdb to about 2019). For the wider study: Peripheral blood was sampled at the time of initial diagnosis, prior to any treatment. The roughly 91 discovery patients were randomly divided into training and test sets at a 7:3 ratio. The paper reports TCR Vbeta CDR3 sequencing of fewer than 150 peripheral blood samples: some 44 ophthalmopathy, about 75 hyperthyroidism and around 17 progressor patients. Prospective prediction of ophthalmopathy was tested in an independent validation cohort consisting of 18 hyperthyroidism patients and some 16 patients who later progressed to ophthalmopathy. A discovery cohort of about a hundred patients, approximately 45 with Graves' ophthalmopathy and 55 to 65 with stable Graves' hyperthyroidism, was used to find distinguishing TCR V-J signatures. After blood sampling, hyperthyroidism patients were treated with methimazole at a starting dose of 30 mg daily, and ophthalmopathy patients were treated with high-dose intravenous methylprednisolone. In more than 5 Graves' hyperthyroidism patients, the study also compared T-cell repertoires from thyroid tissue with T-cell repertoires from blood.

The TCR beta CDR3 regions were amplified from the RNA transcripts. The first round of RT-PCR for the TCR CDR3 was performed with the HTBI primer set and the Qiagen OneStep RT-PCR kit. The libraries were constructed in a second round of multiplex PCR and then size-selected and purified. The libraries were sequenced on an Illumina HiSeq2000 using paired-end 100 bp reads. The paper's data handling went like this. SOAPnuke was used to process the raw data, throwing out any read that contained adapters or uncalled bases, had a mean Phred below 15, or lacked an exact constant-primer or identifier match. COPE v1.2.5 was used to merge the high-quality paired reads, and each unique nucleotide sequence was defined as a clonotype. Clonotypes were aligned to IMGT TRBV, TRBD and TRBJ reference segments using MiTCR v1.1. The analysis was restricted to V-J combinations with a frequency above 0.0001, which together covered roughly 99% of the repertoires. The TCS score was defined as F50 (clonal expansion) divided by E x V (chaos), with BLOSUM62-based TCRdist calculated between CDR3 peptides within each V-J. Welch's t-statistics and random forest reduced fewer than 600 V-J features to about 12, which were used in a naive Bayes classifier (R e1071). TCRdb reanalyzed the raw reads on its own, using fastp at Q25 for trimming and MiXCR for clone calling, and kept in-frame beta chains. Records with the same CDR3 protein are collapsed into one entry carrying the most frequent genes and DNA. None of the V and J calls come from the authors' own analysis; TCRdb made them. This sample lists under 400,000 distinct CDR3 sequences; roughly 14% were detected once. The ten largest clones capture 28% of the sample.

As concerns this clonotype: The clone's antigen remains unknown. Nothing much larger sits one base from this clone, and base qualities are not available.

Hyperthyroidism patients were aged 18 to 65 years and newly diagnosed, with disease duration of less than 2 months. Exclusion was applied to patients with uncontrolled infections, other autoimmune diseases, pregnancy or lactation. Diagnoses were based on clinical symptoms, serum thyroxine and TRAb, thyroid ultrasound and orbital computed tomography. For progressor patients, blood was drawn at the first diagnosis of hyperthyroidism, before any ophthalmopathy symptoms had appeared. PBMCs were separated from roughly 10 ml of fresh peripheral blood using Ficoll-Paque density gradient centrifugation. Progressor patients were initially diagnosed with Graves' hyperthyroidism and developed ophthalmopathy during follow-up. Trizol reagent was used to extract total RNA, and RNA quality was then checked on an Agilent 2100 Bioanalyzer. Paper-wide results and their limitations: In cross-validation, a model built on a 13 V-J signature told ophthalmopathy apart from stable hyperthyroidism with approximately 90% sensitivity and 81% to 82% specificity, and in testing the same model reached 80%/75%. Most expanded thyroid clonotypes (frequency above 0.001) were also detected in blood, suggesting blood repertoires may reflect thyroid immune responses. Sample size was not statistically predetermined, and investigators were not blinded to group allocation. During validation, the model predicted progression to ophthalmopathy a median of roughly 7.1 months ahead of onset, with almost 71% sensitivity and 72.22% specificity.

At the junction V is shortened by 10 bases and J by 1 base, with 14 bases in between. Inclusive of the bounding cysteine and phenylalanine, the CDR3 is 15 residues long. The CDR3 DNA has 45 bases and is translated from base 1. The germline V gene (reference sequence) gives CDR1 as SEHNR and CDR2 as FQNEAQ. The receptor was derived from a woman aged 18-30 years with Graves' hyperthyroidism that later progressed to Graves' ophthalmopathy. The sample comprised blood. Recombination linked TRBV7-9 to TRBJ2-6; the D region is possibly TRBD1 or TRBD2, each matching across 6 bases. The DNA sequence follows: TGTGCCATCTCCGGGGGCGGGTCTGGGGCCAACGTCCTGACTTTC. Its product reads: CAISGGGSGANVLTF.